This T cell receptor beta chain was sequenced during a study of T cells expressing NK-cell markers. In germline, CDR1 is SGHVS, CDR2 FQNEAQ. This CDR3 contains 16 residues. TCRdb reprocessed the 5' RACE reads and stores each CDR3 protein as one record, lacking DNA. Recorded for this sample: around 180,000 distinct CDR3 sequences. The specimen sequenced was blood T cells: a sorted CD56 or NKG2C T cell subset, CD4+ or CD8+ T cells, or bulk PBMC T cells (not recorded which). The chain has TRBV7-8 and TRBJ2-2; the D call of TRBD1 rests on TCRdb alone, since no DNA is present to check it. This TCR derives from a man aged 18 to 69 in good health. The CDR3 sequence: CATTPGTGENTGELFF. The full variable domain, completed using reference TRBV7-8 and TRBJ2-2, is GAGVSQSPRYKVAKRGQDVALRCDPISGHVSLFWYQQALGQGPEFLTYFQNEAQLDKSGLPSDRFFAERPEGSVSTLKIQRTQQEDSAVYLCATTPGTGENTGELFFGEGSRLTVL.